Listed below are T cell receptor beta chains from one sample, sequenced in a study of shared clonotypes between healthy human individuals. Sequenced by immunoSEQ multiplex PCR; TCRdb stores in-frame clones only, minus some. The sample includes a few million clones, over 85% of them seen just once. Sample: naive CD4+ T cells sorted from blood. The receptors were gathered from a man aged 18 to 30 in good health. Each CDR3 is given with its conserved first and last residue. Each record gives: clone size, V gene, J gene, D gene, CDR3 DNA, CDR3 protein. The D gene is left open where the match is weak. Clone size, where shown, is once, few, many, or a class for clones that have expanded.

once	TRBV5-1	TRBJ2-7	TRBD1	TGCGCCAGCAGCTCCTCGACAGGGGGGACCTACGAGCAGTACTTC	CASSSSTGGTYEQYF
-	TRBV2	TRBJ2-7	-	TGTGCCAGCAGTGAAGGGACGCCGTCCTACGAGCAGTACTTC	CASSEGTPSYEQYF
once	TRBV19	TRBJ2-3	-	TGTGCCAGTAGTTGGGGAGATACGCAGTATTTT	CASSWGDTQYF
once	TRBV5-1	TRBJ1-4	TRBD1	TGCGCCAGCAGCCAGGAGGGGGACAGAGATGAAAAACTGTTTTTT	CASSQEGDRDEKLFF
few	TRBV11-2	TRBJ1-6	TRBD1	TGTGCCAGCAGCTTAGGAGGGGGCAGGGCTAATTCACCCCTCCACTTT	CASSLGGGRANSPLHF
few	TRBV7-3	TRBJ2-2	-	TGTGCCAGCAGTCCAAAGAATGGGAACACCGGGGAGCTGTTTTTT	CASSPKNGNTGELFF
-	TRBV5-4	TRBJ2-3	-	TGTGCCAGCAGCTTACGGGGAACAGATACGCAGTATTTT	CASSLRGTDTQYF
-	TRBV11-2	TRBJ1-1	TRBD1	TGTGCCAGCAGCTCCCAAAGACCGGGACAGGGTACCGAAGCTTTCTTT	CASSSQRPGQGTEAFF
-	TRBV5-8	TRBJ1-2	-	TGTGCCAGCAGCTCAACCTTGGGGGTCGGAGCCGGCTATGGCTACACCTTC	CASSSTLGVGAGYGYTF
-	TRBV7-9	TRBJ2-2	-	TGTGCCAGCAGCTCGAGCGGAGGGAGCGACACCGGGGAGCTGTTTTTT	CASSSSGGSDTGELFF
-	TRBV7-8	TRBJ2-5	TRBD2	TGTGCCAGCAGCTCCTGGACTAGCGGGGGGGCTCGGTGGCAAGAGACCCAGTACTTC	CASSSWTSGGARWQETQYF
-	TRBV6-5	TRBJ2-2	-	TGTGCCAGCAGCCAGACAGGGAACACCGGGGAGCTGTTTTTT	CASSQTGNTGELFF
-	TRBV6-5	TRBJ1-1	-	TGTGCCAGCAGTTACCGAGGACAGAAGAACACTGAAGCTTTCTTT	CASSYRGQKNTEAFF
-	TRBV18	TRBJ2-3	TRBD1	TGTGCCAGCTCGGCGGGACAGGTCCAACTGGGTGTCACAGATACGCAGTATTTT	CASSAGQVQLGVTDTQYF
-	TRBV14	TRBJ2-3	-	TGTGCCAGCAGCCCGATAGAGACAACGAAGAGCACAGATACGCAGTATTTT	CASSPIETTKSTDTQYF
-	TRBV19	TRBJ2-1	-	TGTGCCAGTAGAAGGGCAGTATCCTACAATGAGCAGTTCTTC	CASRRAVSYNEQFF
-	TRBV6-5	TRBJ1-6	-	TGTGCCAGCAGCCGCGGTAAGGGGCCCGATTCACCCCTCCACTTT	CASSRGKGPDSPLHF
-	TRBV4-1	TRBJ1-4	TRBD1	TGCGCCAGCAGCCAAGGGGACACAGGGGCGATTAATGAAAAACTGTTTTTT	CASSQGDTGAINEKLFF
-	TRBV6-1	TRBJ2-7	-	TGTGCCAGCACGACCCAGGGCTACGAGCAGTACTTC	CASTTQGYEQYF
-	TRBV5-1	TRBJ2-7	TRBD1	TGCGCCAGCAGCTTGGCGGCAGGGGGTATCGGCGAGCAGTACTTC	CASSLAAGGIGEQYF
-	TRBV18	TRBJ2-7	-	TGTGCCAGCTCACTATCTCCGGCTACAGGGATTGGCGAGCAGTACTTC	CASSLSPATGIGEQYF
-	TRBV28	TRBJ1-2	-	TGTGCCAGCAGTTTACTCGCGCCAGGGGACTATGGCTACACCTTC	CASSLLAPGDYGYTF
-	TRBV6-5	TRBJ2-7	TRBD1	TGTGCCAGCAGTTACTCGGTTTCAGGGGGTCGGTACGAGCAGTACTTC	CASSYSVSGGRYEQYF
-	TRBV7-8	TRBJ2-7	-	TGTGCCAGCAGCTTAGCGAAGGCAATCGAGCAGTACTTC	CASSLAKAIEQYF
once	TRBV11-3	TRBJ2-5	-	TGTGCCAGCAGCTTAGTACCCCCCTTGGAGACCCAGTACTTC	CASSLVPPLETQYF
-	TRBV6-5	TRBJ1-6	TRBD1	TGTGCCAGCAGCGCGACAGGGACCAATTCACCCCTCCACTTT	CASSATGTNSPLHF
-	TRBV18	TRBJ2-2	TRBD2	TGTGCCAGCTCATTGACTAGCGGGGCGAACACCGGGGAGCTGTTTTTT	CASSLTSGANTGELFF
-	TRBV19	TRBJ2-2	-	TGTGCCAGTAAACGTACAGGGAAAGCCGGGGAGCTGTTTTTT	CASKRTGKAGELFF
-	TRBV19	TRBJ2-1	TRBD1	TGTGCCAGTAGTTCCTCCGGGACAGGGGCCAATGAGCAGTTCTTC	CASSSSGTGANEQFF
-	TRBV19	TRBJ2-4	-	TGTGCCAGTAGTCCCCGCAGCTACGGAAGCAGGATAGCCAAAAACATTCAGTACTTC	CASSPRSYGSRIAKNIQYF
once	TRBV5-4	TRBJ2-3	TRBD2	TGTGCCAGCAGCCCCAGCGGGAGGGTTTTAAATACGCAGTATTTT	CASSPSGRVLNTQYF
-	TRBV9	TRBJ2-3	-	TGTGCCAGCAGCCCTTCCACAGATACGCAGTATTTT	CASSPSTDTQYF
-	TRBV7-8	TRBJ1-3	-	TGTGCCAGCAGCGCTCAGACGGGGTCTATCTCTGGAAACACCATATATTTT	CASSAQTGSISGNTIYF
-	TRBV5-4	TRBJ2-3	TRBD2	TGTGCCAGCAGCCGTGGACTAGCGGGAGGGGGGGCAGATACGCAGTATTTT	CASSRGLAGGGADTQYF
-	TRBV5-6	TRBJ2-5	-	TGTGCCAGCAGCTTGCTAGGGGGTATGCAAGAGACCCAGTACTTC	CASSLLGGMQETQYF
-	TRBV10-3	TRBJ2-7	-	TGTGCCACCAAAAAAGACGGGAACCCCTACGAGCAGTACTTC	CATKKDGNPYEQYF
-	TRBV7-9	TRBJ1-1	-	TGTGCCAGCAGCTTACAAGGGGGCACTGAAGCTTTCTTT	CASSLQGGTEAFF
-	TRBV28	TRBJ1-5	-	TGTGCCAGCACAGGGATTGGACAGCCCCAGCATTTT	CASTGIGQPQHF
-	TRBV4-1	TRBJ2-1	TRBD2	TGCGCCAGCAGCCAAGGACTGGGGACTAGATACAATGAGCAGTTCTTC	CASSQGLGTRYNEQFF
-	TRBV19	TRBJ1-3	TRBD1	TGTGCCACTCGACAGGGGGCCTTCTCTGGAAACACCATATATTTT	CATRQGAFSGNTIYF
-	TRBV7-9	TRBJ1-5	TRBD1	TGTGCCAGCAGTTCCGGGACAGGGTATAATCAGCCCCAGCATTTT	CASSSGTGYNQPQHF
-	TRBV7-9	TRBJ2-1	-	TGTGCCAGCAGCTCGACTTACAATGAGCAGTTCTTC	CASSSTYNEQFF
-	TRBV11-2	TRBJ2-1	TRBD2	TGTGCCAGCAGCTTAATACTAGCGGGGGGGCGATACAATGAGCAGTTCTTC	CASSLILAGGRYNEQFF
-	TRBV18	TRBJ2-1	-	TGTGCCAGCTCACTAATGGGGCCCGACAATGAGCAGTTCTTC	CASSLMGPDNEQFF
few	TRBV9	TRBJ1-2	TRBD1	TGTGCCAGCAGCGTGGACCAGGGGGCTGGTTATGGCTACACCTTC	CASSVDQGAGYGYTF
-	TRBV5-6	TRBJ2-7	-	TGTGCCAGCAGTTCACCGCCAGGGGATTTAACGCAGTACTTC	CASSSPPGDLTQYF
once	TRBV5-1	TRBJ1-1	TRBD1	TGCGCCAGCAGTCTTTCGACAGGGAGCACTGAAGCTTTCTTT	CASSLSTGSTEAFF
once	TRBV18	TRBJ1-3	-	TGTGCCAGCTCACCACGATCGGGGCGAAGCGGAAACACCATATATTTT	CASSPRSGRSGNTIYF